Listed below are T cell receptor beta chains from one sample, sequenced in a study of siplizumab effects on memory and regulatory T cells. The protocol was immunoSEQ multiplex PCR, while the TCRdb copy is restricted to in-frame clones and leaves out a portion. The sample has roughly 100,000 clones; approximately 93% are singletons. The sample taken for sequencing was Tregs sorted from blood. Receptor source: a human donor in good health. Both conserved end residues are part of each CDR3. D genes are given only for firm matches. Clone size appears in some rows only: once, few, many, or a class for an expanded clone.

j_call d_call v_call clone_size cdr3_aa cdr3_nt
TRBJ1-1 . TRBV29-1 few CSVDSGVTEAFF TGCAGCGTTGATTCGGGGGTCACTGAAGCTTTCTTT
TRBJ2-3 . TRBV20-1 . CSAVGTDTQYF TGCAGTGCGGTGGGGACAGATACGCAGTATTTT
TRBJ2-7 TRBD1 TRBV10-2 . CASSAGQVYEQYF TGCGCCAGCAGTGCGGGACAGGTCTACGAGCAGTACTTC
TRBJ2-1 TRBD1 TRBV19 . CATSPTGGTYNEQFF TGTGCCACCAGCCCCACAGGGGGGACCTACAATGAGCAGTTCTTC
TRBJ2-2 . TRBV9 once CASSVGTLPGVDTGELFF TGTGCCAGCAGCGTAGGTACCCTTCCGGGGGTCGACACCGGGGAGCTGTTTTTT
TRBJ2-2 TRBD2 TRBV7-2 . CASSQRTGRMGTGELFF TGTGCCAGCAGCCAGAGGACCGGGAGGATGGGCACCGGGGAGCTGTTTTTT
TRBJ2-6 . TRBV5-1 . CASSPTGGGFSGANVLTF TGCGCCAGCAGCCCGACAGGCGGCGGATTCTCTGGGGCCAACGTCCTGACTTTC
TRBJ1-2 TRBD1 TRBV7-3 . CASSRTPGQGVEGYTF TGTGCCAGCAGCAGAACCCCGGGACAGGGGGTAGAAGGCTACACCTTC
TRBJ2-7 . TRBV5-1 once CASSLTGGLSYEQYF TGCGCCAGCAGCTTGACCGGGGGACTGTCCTACGAGCAGTACTTC
TRBJ2-3 TRBD2 TRBV30 . CAWATGGASSTDTQYF TGTGCCTGGGCTACCGGGGGGGCCTCTAGCACAGATACGCAGTATTTT
TRBJ2-7 TRBD1 TRBV9 . CASSAGWGQGLYEQYF TGTGCCAGCAGCGCCGGCTGGGGACAGGGGTTATACGAGCAGTACTTC
TRBJ1-5 . TRBV28 . CASQRGWYQPQHF TGTGCATCTCAACGGGGGTGGTATCAGCCCCAGCATTTT
TRBJ2-3 . TRBV5-1 few CASKLQGSSTDTQYF TGCGCCAGCAAGCTACAGGGTTCTAGCACAGATACGCAGTATTTT
TRBJ2-3 . TRBV5-1 . CASSFLSADTQYF TGCGCCAGCAGCTTCCTCAGTGCTGATACGCAGTATTTT
TRBJ1-4 . TRBV5-1 . CASSLERGGGAPFF TGCGCCAGCAGCTTGGAGCGAGGAGGGGGGGCTCCGTTTTTT
TRBJ2-1 TRBD2 TRBV7-9 . CASSDWTSGGEYEQFF TGTGCCAGCAGCGACTGGACTAGCGGGGGCGAGTATGAGCAGTTCTTC
TRBJ1-2 TRBD1 TRBV6-1 . CASSDGGTGEIYGYTF TGTGCCAGCAGTGATGGGGGGACAGGGGAGATTTATGGCTACACCTTC
TRBJ1-4 TRBD1 TRBV4-1 once CASSYRLTGTGEGKLFF TGCGCCAGCAGCTACCGCTTGACCGGGACAGGGGAGGGAAAACTGTTTTTT
TRBJ2-1 TRBD2 TRBV15 . CATSRGSSGDYYGQFF TGTGCCACCAGCAGAGGGTCGAGCGGGGATTACTATGGGCAGTTCTTC
TRBJ1-5 . TRBV7-2 . CASSLAGIQPQHF TGTGCCAGCAGCTTAGCAGGGATTCAGCCCCAGCATTTT
TRBJ2-1 . TRBV5-1 . CASSLGGRANEQFF TGCGCCAGCAGCTTGGGAGGCAGGGCCAATGAGCAGTTCTTC
TRBJ1-5 . TRBV6-5 . CASSREGGVQPQHF TGTGCCAGCAGCCGAGAGGGGGGCGTTCAGCCCCAGCATTTT
TRBJ2-4 . TRBV5-6 . CASSLVAGGRRRVQYF TGTGCCAGCAGCTTGGTCGCCGGGGGACGCCGAAGGGTTCAGTACTTC
TRBJ2-1 TRBD2 TRBV19 . CASSQPSLLAGLSYNEQFF TGTGCCAGTTCCCAGCCCTCGTTACTAGCGGGACTCTCCTACAATGAGCAGTTCTTC
TRBJ2-6 . TRBV7-8 . CASPTRGRGSGANVLTF TGTGCCAGCCCGACCCGGGGACGGGGCTCTGGGGCCAACGTCCTGACTTTC
TRBJ2-1 . TRBV30 . CAWRTEGRQFF TGTGCCTGGAGGACTGAGGGAAGGCAGTTCTTC
TRBJ2-7 . TRBV7-8 . CASSLERADYEQYF TGTGCCAGCAGCTTAGAGAGGGCGGACTACGAGCAGTACTTC
TRBJ1-4 TRBD1 TRBV19 . CASRAGTANTRQLFF TGTGCCAGTAGGGCCGGGACAGCTAACACACGCCAACTGTTTTTT
TRBJ1-2 . TRBV19 . CATTTVSNYGYTF TGTGCCACCACGACAGTTTCTAACTATGGCTACACCTTC
TRBJ2-2 . TRBV7-9 once CASSRDSVLRTGELFF TGTGCCAGCAGCCGGGACTCGGTGCTGAGGACCGGGGAGCTGTTTTTT
TRBJ2-1 . TRBV9 . CASSVQVGGPFGEQFF TGTGCCAGCAGCGTACAGGTGGGGGGGCCTTTCGGTGAGCAGTTCTTC
TRBJ2-1 TRBD2 TRBV5-1 . CASSLALSGGRYNEQFF TGCGCCAGCAGCTTGGCCCTTAGCGGGGGCCGCTACAATGAGCAGTTCTTC
TRBJ1-3 TRBD1 TRBV7-9 . CASSQRTGWDTIYF TGTGCCAGCAGCCAGAGGACAGGGTGGGACACCATATATTTT